A selection of T cell receptor beta chains follows, all from one sample in a study of T cells in localized non-small cell lung cancer. Assay used: immunoSEQ multiplex PCR; TCRdb lists only in-frame clones, some missing. The sample carries fewer than 50,000 clones, approximately 90% recorded once. Sample: peripheral blood mononuclear cells, taken before any cancer treatment. The source of these receptors is a male donor aged 60 or over with stage II lung adenocarcinoma. Both conserved end residues are part of each CDR3. D genes are given only for firm matches. For some rows the clone size is stated as once, few or many, or as a class when expanded; others skip it.

J gene,clone size,D gene,V gene,CDR3 protein,CDR3 DNA
TRBJ1-2,few,TRBD1,TRBV5-4,CASSSYRGPNYGYTF,TGTGCCAGCAGCTCGTATAGGGGGCCCAACTATGGCTACACCTTC
TRBJ1-4,once,-,TRBV4-1,CASSQEGGGPLNEKLFF,TGCGCCAGCAGCCAAGAAGGGGGAGGACCGCTTAATGAAAAACTGTTTTTT
TRBJ1-3,few,-,TRBV25-1,CASSAQYSGNTIYF,TGTGCCAGCAGTGCGCAATACTCTGGAAACACCATATATTTT
TRBJ1-5,-,TRBD1,TRBV30,CAGGGTGVQPQHF,TGTGCCGGGGGAGGGACAGGGGTTCAGCCCCAGCATTTT
TRBJ2-4,-,-,TRBV6-1,CASSEMAGAKNIQYF,TGTGCCAGCAGTGAGATGGCGGGCGCCAAAAACATTCAGTACTTC
TRBJ2-3,-,-,TRBV7-2,CASSFSTTQYF,TGTGCCAGCAGCTTTTCGACTACGCAGTATTTT
TRBJ2-1,-,-,TRBV7-3,CASSLRLTEALDEQFF,TGTGCCAGCAGCTTGAGGTTGACCGAGGCACTTGATGAGCAGTTCTTC
TRBJ2-2,-,-,TRBV9,CASSPRLTTGELFF,TGTGCCAGCAGCCCCCGATTAACGACCGGGGAGCTGTTTTTT
TRBJ2-7,-,TRBD1,TRBV2,CASSGFRQGEQYF,TGTGCCAGCAGCGGGTTTCGACAGGGAGAGCAGTACTTC
TRBJ2-2,-,-,TRBV5-1,CASSSQGSHRTGELFF,TGCGCCAGCAGCTCGCAGGGGAGTCATAGGACCGGGGAGCTGTTTTTT
TRBJ1-6,once,TRBD1,TRBV28,CASSFGQGANSPLHF,TGTGCCAGCAGTTTCGGACAGGGGGCGAATTCACCCCTCCACTTT
TRBJ2-1,-,TRBD2,TRBV4-1,CASSLSGGLAGGDEQFF,TGCGCCAGCAGTCTCTCCGGGGGACTAGCGGGAGGGGATGAGCAGTTCTTC
TRBJ1-1,-,-,TRBV6-5,CASSTRLAAEAFF,TGTGCCAGCAGTACTCGGCTGGCGGCTGAAGCTTTCTTT
TRBJ1-2,-,TRBD1,TRBV7-6,CASSPGGGRNYGYTF,TGTGCCAGCAGCCCCGGAGGGGGCCGTAACTATGGCTACACCTTC
TRBJ2-7,-,-,TRBV5-1,CASSLGVTSYEQYF,TGCGCCAGCAGCTTAGGTGTAACCAGCTACGAGCAGTACTTC
TRBJ1-5,-,-,TRBV6-1,CASSLVGGQGQPQHF,TGTGCCAGCAGCCTGGTGGGGGGACAAGGTCAGCCCCAGCATTTT
TRBJ2-7,-,-,TRBV5-1,CASSLSGRGHEQYF,TGCGCCAGCAGCTTGAGTGGGAGAGGCCACGAGCAGTACTTC
TRBJ2-7,-,TRBD1,TRBV25-1,CASSERTGAYEQYF,TGTGCCAGCAGTGAACGGACAGGGGCTTACGAGCAGTACTTC
TRBJ2-4,-,-,TRBV5-6,CASSLFLVAKNIQYF,TGTGCCAGCAGCCTCTTCTTGGTAGCCAAAAACATTCAGTACTTC
TRBJ2-6,few,-,TRBV6-1,CASSSRSSGANVLTF,TGTGCCAGCAGTAGCAGGAGCTCTGGGGCCAACGTCCTGACTTTC
TRBJ2-1,-,-,TRBV27,CASSLTTLRSSYNEQFF,TGTGCCAGCAGTTTAACCACACTCCGAAGCTCCTACAATGAGCAGTTCTTC
TRBJ2-5,-,TRBD2,TRBV7-6,CASSLGSSGYQETQYF,TGTGCCAGCAGCTTAGGGAGTAGCGGGTACCAAGAGACCCAGTACTTC
TRBJ2-7,-,TRBD1,TRBV4-2,CASSQGTGTGISYEQYF,TGTGCCAGCAGCCAGGGCACCGGGACAGGGATCTCCTACGAGCAGTACTTC
TRBJ1-2,-,-,TRBV6-5,CASSYDGPDGYTF,TGTGCCAGCAGTTACGACGGGCCTGATGGCTACACCTTC
TRBJ2-7,-,TRBD2,TRBV7-6,CASSLGSRGGSGSYEQYF,TGTGCCAGCAGCTTAGGGTCTAGGGGAGGGAGTGGTTCCTACGAGCAGTACTTC
TRBJ2-1,-,TRBD2,TRBV28,CASTLMRGSYNEQFF,TGTGCCAGCACCCTCATGCGGGGGTCCTACAATGAGCAGTTCTTC
TRBJ1-3,-,-,TRBV28,CASSLSRTAGNTIYF,TGTGCCAGCAGTTTAAGCCGGACAGCTGGAAACACCATATATTTT
TRBJ1-1,-,-,TRBV5-1,CASSHAPTTGNTEAFF,TGCGCCAGCAGCCACGCCCCAACTACAGGGAACACTGAAGCTTTCTTT
TRBJ2-6,-,-,TRBV2,CASRTGQSSGANVLTF,TGTGCCAGCAGAACGGGACAAAGCTCTGGGGCCAACGTCCTGACTTTC
TRBJ1-1,-,-,TRBV18,CASSPPLLTGAEAFF,TGTGCCAGCTCACCACCGCTACTGACGGGGGCTGAAGCTTTCTTT
TRBJ2-2,-,-,TRBV5-6,CASSLGGSTGELFF,TGTGCCAGCAGCTTGGGAGGCAGCACCGGGGAGCTGTTTTTT
TRBJ1-1,-,TRBD1,TRBV6-7,CASSSDRAMNTEAFF,TGTGCCAGCAGTAGTGACAGGGCGATGAACACTGAAGCTTTCTTT
TRBJ1-1,-,-,TRBV27,CASSLQVPLGTEAFF,TGTGCCAGCAGCTTACAGGTACCGTTGGGGACTGAAGCTTTCTTT
TRBJ1-1,-,-,TRBV19,CASRPGTFTEAFF,TGTGCCAGTAGACCAGGGACATTTACTGAAGCTTTCTTT
TRBJ1-5,few,TRBD1,TRBV6-5,CASRPTGGNQPQHF,TGTGCCAGCAGGCCGACAGGGGGCAATCAGCCCCAGCATTTT
TRBJ2-7,-,-,TRBV28,CASRRPTGWGQYF,TGTGCCAGCAGGAGACCGACGGGGTGGGGGCAGTACTTC
TRBJ2-7,once,-,TRBV2,CASSTQRVSSYEQYF,TGTGCCAGCAGTACCCAGCGGGTTAGCTCCTACGAGCAGTACTTC
TRBJ2-7,-,TRBD1,TRBV27,CAAQGSPYEQYF,TGTGCCGCACAGGGGTCGCCCTACGAGCAGTACTTC
TRBJ2-1,-,-,TRBV11-2,CASSLEGLAGRLEQFF,TGTGCCAGCAGCTTAGAAGGGCTAGCCGGGCGATTGGAGCAGTTCTTC
TRBJ1-2,-,-,TRBV9,CASSVGAGDNYGYTF,TGTGCCAGCAGCGTAGGGGCAGGAGATAACTATGGCTACACCTTC
TRBJ1-4,-,-,TRBV7-8,CASSSGREPAGKLFF,TGTGCCAGCAGCTCTGGGAGGGAGCCGGCCGGAAAACTGTTTTTT
TRBJ2-1,-,TRBD2,TRBV5-1,CASSAGTTGNNEQFF,TGCGCCAGCAGCGCCGGGACTACCGGCAACAATGAGCAGTTCTTC
TRBJ2-5,-,TRBD2,TRBV27,CASSPRSGRGETQYF,TGTGCCAGCAGTCCTCGTAGCGGGAGAGGAGAGACCCAGTACTTC
TRBJ1-5,-,-,TRBV4-1,CASSQGATVNQPQHF,TGCGCCAGCAGCCAAGGGGCAACGGTAAATCAGCCCCAGCATTTT
TRBJ2-7,-,-,TRBV30,CAWGTYEQYF,TGTGCCTGGGGGACCTACGAGCAGTACTTC
TRBJ1-3,-,TRBD1,TRBV7-9,CASSQPGQGSNTIYF,TGTGCCAGCAGCCAACCGGGACAGGGGAGTAACACCATATATTTT
TRBJ1-5,-,-,TRBV28,CASSLWEGFQPQHF,TGTGCCAGCAGTTTATGGGAGGGGTTTCAGCCCCAGCATTTT
TRBJ1-2,-,TRBD1,TRBV15,CATSRDNLVRTGDLSNYGYTF,TGTGCCACCAGCAGAGATAATTTGGTTAGGACAGGGGACCTATCTAACTATGGCTACACCTTC
TRBJ2-7,once,-,TRBV7-2,CASSPRAHTGEQYF,TGTGCCAGCAGCCCCCGGGCCCACACCGGCGAGCAGTACTTC
TRBJ1-6,-,TRBD1,TRBV7-9,CASSRDRGNSPLHF,TGTGCCAGCAGCCGGGACAGGGGCAATTCACCCCTCCACTTT